Listed below are T cell receptor beta chains from one sample, sequenced in a study of blood T cell repertoires in COVID-19. The table came from immunoSEQ multiplex PCR; TCRdb's copy has only in-frame clones and leaves some out. In the table there are approximately 140,000 clones, roughly 84% of which are singletons. The specimen sequenced was peripheral blood. All receptors come from a man aged 30 to 39 with COVID-19, enrolled during active disease. Both conserved end residues are part of each CDR3. The order of the fields is D gene, J gene, V gene, clone size, CDR3 DNA, CDR3 protein. D genes are given only for firm matches. Size is stated for part of the rows, as once, few or many counts, or as a class when the clone is expanded.

D gene: .; J gene: TRBJ2-7; V gene: TRBV28; clone size: .; CDR3 DNA: TGTGCCAGCAGCTCCTATAGCGAGCAGTACTTC; CDR3 protein: CASSSYSEQYF
D gene: .; J gene: TRBJ2-1; V gene: TRBV6-2/TRBV6-3; clone size: .; CDR3 DNA: TGTGCCAGCAGCCGCGACTGGAGCTCCTACAATGAGCAGTTCTTC; CDR3 protein: CASSRDWSSYNEQFF
D gene: TRBD2; J gene: TRBJ2-1; V gene: TRBV13; clone size: .; CDR3 DNA: TGTGCCAGCAGCTTAGCGGGTAGCGGGAGTAGAAATGAGCAGTTCTTC; CDR3 protein: CASSLAGSGSRNEQFF
D gene: TRBD1; J gene: TRBJ1-1; V gene: TRBV29-1; clone size: .; CDR3 DNA: TGCAGCGTTTTAGTGACAGGGCGGACTGAAGCTTTCTTT; CDR3 protein: CSVLVTGRTEAFF
D gene: TRBD2; J gene: TRBJ2-2; V gene: TRBV4-2; clone size: .; CDR3 DNA: TGTGCCAGCAGCCAAGATTATCGGGGGACTAGCGCGGGGGAGCTGTTTTTT; CDR3 protein: CASSQDYRGTSAGELFF
D gene: TRBD1; J gene: TRBJ1-5; V gene: TRBV19; clone size: .; CDR3 DNA: TGTGCCAGTAGGAAGGGGGCTCGGAATCAGCCCCAGCATTTT; CDR3 protein: CASRKGARNQPQHF
D gene: .; J gene: TRBJ1-1; V gene: TRBV30; clone size: .; CDR3 DNA: TGTGCCTGGAGTTGGACAGAGAACACTGAAGCTTTCTTT; CDR3 protein: CAWSWTENTEAFF
D gene: TRBD2; J gene: TRBJ2-7; V gene: TRBV27; clone size: .; CDR3 DNA: TGTGCCAGCAGTTTTAGCGGGAGTGAGCAGTACTTC; CDR3 protein: CASSFSGSEQYF
D gene: TRBD2; J gene: TRBJ2-1; V gene: TRBV3-1/TRBV3-2; clone size: .; CDR3 DNA: TGTGCCAGCAGCCAAGGGCTTGAGGGGACTAGCGTCGTCTTC; CDR3 protein: CASSQGLEGTSVVF
D gene: .; J gene: TRBJ1-5; V gene: TRBV28; clone size: few; CDR3 DNA: TGTGCCAGCAGTTATATCGGGATTGGCAATCAGCCCCAGCATTTT; CDR3 protein: CASSYIGIGNQPQHF
D gene: TRBD2; J gene: TRBJ2-1; V gene: TRBV3-1/TRBV3-2; clone size: .; CDR3 DNA: TGTGCCAGCAGCCAGGCTAGCGGGAACAATGAGCAGTTCTTC; CDR3 protein: CASSQASGNNEQFF
D gene: TRBD1; J gene: TRBJ1-2; V gene: TRBV29-1; clone size: .; CDR3 DNA: TGCAGCGTCCGGACAGGGGGTAACTATGGCTACACCTTC; CDR3 protein: CSVRTGGNYGYTF
D gene: TRBD1; J gene: TRBJ2-5; V gene: TRBV5-4; clone size: .; CDR3 DNA: TGTGCCAGCAGAATCACAGGGGGTGAGGAGACCCAGTACTTC; CDR3 protein: CASRITGGEETQYF
D gene: .; J gene: TRBJ2-7; V gene: TRBV5-1; clone size: .; CDR3 DNA: TGCGCCAGCAGCGGAGACGGATCCTACGAGCAGTACTTC; CDR3 protein: CASSGDGSYEQYF